These 19 T cell receptor beta chains came from one sample sequenced in a study of T cells in Graves' hyperthyroidism and ophthalmopathy. TCR beta CDR3 sequences were amplified from RNA transcripts. The HTBI set primed first-round TCR CDR3 RT-PCR. TCRdb processed the multiplex PCR reads anew with MiXCR; each CDR3 protein has one entry. The sample lists hundreds of thousands of distinct CDR3 sequences; roughly 17% were seen once. The sequenced material came from blood. These receptors were taken from a woman aged 18-29 years with Graves' hyperthyroidism.

V is TRBV7-2 and J is TRBJ2-3, with 12 bases fitting TRBD2. J was trimmed by 6 bases and V by 5 bases; bases with no gene match: 12. Germline V lookup: CDR1 SGHTA, CDR2 FQGNSA. The CDR3 has 17 residues. The CDR3 DNA sequence: TGTGCCAGCAGCCCAAGGACTAGCGGGGCCCTCGCGGATACGCAGTATTTT. This codes for CASSPRTSGALADTQYF.

The chain uses TRBV19 and TRBJ2-5; 10 positions match TRBD2. CDR1 LNHDA and CDR2 SQIVND come from the germline V gene (reference sequence). This CDR3 comprises 16 residues. Trimming took 3 bases from V and 7 from J; bases not matched to a gene: 11. The CDR3 is CASSMASGRGGRTQYF. The CDR3 nucleotides are TGTGCCAGTAGTATGGCTAGCGGGAGAGGGGGGCGGACCCAGTACTTC.

The table lists this clonotype with many counts. The chain joins TRBV7-8 to TRBJ1-6, with TRBD1 identical over 7 bases. Germline V gene data show CDR1 as SGHVS and CDR2 as FQNEAQ. Trimming at V came to 0 bases and at J to 4 bases, leaving 3 bases not matched to a gene. The CDR3 is 16 amino acids. The CDR3 loop is CASSLARGIYNSPLHF. The CDR3 DNA sequence: TGTGCCAGCAGCTTAGCCAGGGGGATTTATAATTCACCCCTCCACTTT. The complete variable domain, with remaining parts taken from reference TRBV7-8 and TRBJ1-6, reads GAGVSQSPRYKVAKRGQDVALRCDPISGHVSLFWYQQALGQGPEFLTYFQNEAQLDKSGLPSDRFFAERPEGSVSTLKIQRTQQEDSAVYLCASSLARGIYNSPLHFGNGTRLTVT.

This chain links TRBV7-2 with TRBJ2-7, with 10 bases aligning to TRBD1. Germline trimming cut 6 bases from V and 2 bases from J; bases unmatched to any gene: 4. Germline V gene sequence: CDR1 SGHTA, CDR2 FQGNSA. This CDR3 has 14 amino acids. The DNA for the CDR3 is TGTGCCAGCAGGGTGACAGGGGGCCCCTACGAGCAGTACTTC. Translating gives CASRVTGGPYEQYF.

The chain uses TRBV5-1 and TRBJ1-4; 7 nucleotides match TRBD1. CDR3 length: 14 residues. CDR1 SGHRS and CDR2 YFSETQ come from the germline V gene. The trim removed 4 bases at V and 4 bases at J, leaving 4 bases unmatched. The CDR3 loop is CASSLDRINEKLFF. For the CDR3, the DNA is TGCGCCAGCAGCCTGGACAGGATTAATGAAAAACTGTTTTTT. Using reference TRBV5-1 and TRBJ1-4 for the parts outside the CDR3, the full variable domain is KAGVTQTPRYLIKTRGQQVTLSCSPISGHRSVSWYQQTPGQGLQFLFEYFSETQRNKGNFPGRFSGRQFSNSRSEMNVSTLELGDSALYLCASSLDRINEKLFFGSGTQLSVL.

This clonotype came up a few times. This rearrangement joins TRBV28 to TRBJ2-5, with D maybe TRBD1 (6 bases). The CDR3 spans 15 residues. From germline, CDR1 is MDHEN and CDR2 SYDVKM. V was pared by 6 bases and J by 5 bases, with 19 bases between. Written as DNA, the CDR3 is TGTGCCAGCAGCCTCTCTGGGGGCCCTCGGGAGACCCAGTACTTC. As protein: CASSLSGGPRETQYF.

This clonotype was observed many times. The rearrangement links TRBV28 to TRBJ2-7, with D tentatively TRBD1 (5 bases). The V and J ends lost 5 bases and 3 bases respectively, with 14 bases between them. CDR1 MDHEN and CDR2 SYDVKM come from the germline V gene. There are 14 residues in the CDR3. The DNA of the CDR3 is TGTGCCAGCAGTGCCATCGACAGTCTCTACGAGCAGTACTTC. Protein: CASSAIDSLYEQYF.

This clonotype was counted a few times. The V call is TRBV12-3 or TRBV12-4, the J call TRBJ1-2; tentative D call: TRBD1 (5 bases). This CDR3 region has 13 residues. Trimming pared 6 bases from V and 4 bases from J, leaving 12 bases between. The DNA of the CDR3 is TGTGCCAGCAGCCATCTTAGGGGCTATGGCTACACCTTC. Protein product: CASSHLRGYGYTF.

The chain has TRBV20-1 and TRBJ2-2; TRBD2 matches 7 bases. V dropped 3 bases and J dropped 2; count of bases not matched to a gene: 6. This CDR3 is built from 15 residues. Germline V lookup: CDR1 DFQATT, CDR2 SNEGSKA (reference sequence). CDR3 amino acids: CSARRTSLNTGELFF. CDR3 in DNA: TGCAGTGCTAGGAGGACTAGTCTCAACACCGGGGAGCTGTTTTTT.

This clonotype has a single count. The chain carries TRBV4-1 and TRBJ2-5; 8 nucleotides line up with TRBD2. This CDR3 comprises 15 residues. Trimming at V came to 0 bases and at J to 4 bases, leaving 4 bases not matched to a gene. Germline-derived CDR1 and CDR2 are MGHRA and YSYEKL. CDR3 nucleotide sequence: TGCGCCAGCAGCCAAGACGTGACTAGCGTAGAGACCCAGTACTTC. Residues: CASSQDVTSVETQYF.

This clonotype was counted ten times or more. The chain employs TRBV11-2 and TRBJ2-3; unclear D gene. V lost 3 bases, J lost 0 bases, and 10 bases lay in between. Germline V CDR1 and CDR2: SGHAT, FQNNGV. The CDR3 sequence is 15 residues long. CDR3 DNA sequence: TGTGCCAGCAGCTTCGGCAGTGCTAGCACAGATACGCAGTATTTT. This sequence encodes CASSFGSASTDTQYF.

This clonotype has just a few counts. This chain links TRBV5-6 with TRBJ2-3, with 9 bases that match TRBD2. The CDR3 has 16 residues. Looked up from germline, CDR1 is SGHDT and CDR2 is YYEEEE. J was trimmed by 1 base and V by 2 bases; bases with no gene match: 5. Written as DNA, the CDR3 is TGTGCCAGCAGCTTTTATGCGGGGGGGGGCACAGATACGCAGTATTTT. It yields the protein CASSFYAGGGTDTQYF.

V usage is TRBV12-3 or TRBV12-4 and J usage is TRBJ2-5; TRBD1 agrees at 8 bases. J was trimmed by 10 bases and V by 4 bases; bases with no gene match: 11. The CDR3 is 14 amino acids. For the CDR3, the DNA is TGTGCCAGCAGTTCCGCCAGGGGGCCGAGGGACCAGTACTTC. Encoded protein: CASSSARGPRDQYF.

In its sample, this clonotype was seen many times. This sequence joins TRBV6-1 and TRBJ2-7, with D tentatively TRBD2 (5 bases). CDR3 length: 15 amino acids. Per germline, CDR1 MNHNS and CDR2 SASEGT. Trimming removed 6 bases at V and 3 bases at J, with 18 bases between. CDR3 coding DNA: TGTGCCAGCAGCCTCAGCGGATTAGCGTTCTACGAGCAGTACTTC. It encodes CASSLSGLAFYEQYF.

V usage is TRBV10-1 and J usage is TRBJ2-2; D is uncertain. Germline V lookup: CDR1 WNHNN, CDR2 SYGVQD (reference sequence). The CDR3 has 14 amino acids. The germline V and J ends were trimmed by 0 bases and 6 bases, with 8 bases remaining between them. Written as DNA, the CDR3 is TGCGCCAGCAGTGAGTCGGTAGAGTCCGGGGAGCTGTTTTTT. As protein: CASSESVESGELFF.

This clonotype occurred many times. The chain is built from TRBV7-9 and TRBJ1-1, with D unresolved. The CDR3 covers 12 residues. Trimming shortened V by 0 bases and J by 11 bases, and 10 bases separated the two germline ends. The germline CDR1 and CDR2 sequences are SEHNR and FQNEAQ (reference sequence). This CDR3 is CASSLAKGVAFF. CDR3 DNA: TGTGCCAGCAGCTTAGCGAAAGGAGTTGCTTTCTTT. The full variable domain, with the rest looked up from reference TRBV7-9 and TRBJ1-1, is DTGVSQNPRHKITKRGQNVTFRCDPISEHNRLYWYRQTLGQGPEFLTYFQNEAQLEKSRLLSDRFSAERPKGSFSTLEIQRTEQGDSAMYLCASSLAKGVAFFGQGTRLTVV.

The chain joins TRBV7-9 to TRBJ1-2; D gene unclear. V was pared by 1 base and J by 6 bases, with 9 bases between. Per germline, CDR1 SEHNR and CDR2 FQNEAQ (reference sequence). This CDR3 region has 13 residues. CDR3 loop: CASSLDDGNGYTF. DNA of the CDR3: TGTGCCAGCAGCTTAGATGATGGTAATGGCTACACCTTC.

This clonotype was seen a handful of times. A read error may explain this, as a much larger clone is one base away. V is TRBV12-3 or TRBV12-4 and J is TRBJ1-1; 7 bases are shared with TRBD1. The CDR3 contains 18 residues. With 7 bases clipped from V and 1 base from J, the junction kept 18 bases outside the gene matches. The CDR3 nucleotides are TGTGCCAGCACCTCCCTGTTAGGACAGGTGGATTGGAACACTGAAGCTTTCTTT. This sequence encodes CASTSLLGQVDWNTEAFF.

CDR3 protein: CASSLDNNQPQHF. As DNA, the CDR3 is TGCGCCAGCAGCTTGGACAACAATCAGCCCCAGCATTTT. J is TRBJ1-5 and V is TRBV5-1; D uncertain. Germline V gene sequence: CDR1 SGHRS, CDR2 YFSETQ. The CDR3 totals 13 residues. Trimming removed 0 bases from V and 3 bases from J, with 4 bases in between. The full variable domain, its missing parts supplied by reference TRBV5-1 and TRBJ1-5, is KAGVTQTPRYLIKTRGQQVTLSCSPISGHRSVSWYQQTPGQGLQFLFEYFSETQRNKGNFPGRFSGRQFSNSRSEMNVSTLELGDSALYLCASSLDNNQPQHFGDGTRLSIL.